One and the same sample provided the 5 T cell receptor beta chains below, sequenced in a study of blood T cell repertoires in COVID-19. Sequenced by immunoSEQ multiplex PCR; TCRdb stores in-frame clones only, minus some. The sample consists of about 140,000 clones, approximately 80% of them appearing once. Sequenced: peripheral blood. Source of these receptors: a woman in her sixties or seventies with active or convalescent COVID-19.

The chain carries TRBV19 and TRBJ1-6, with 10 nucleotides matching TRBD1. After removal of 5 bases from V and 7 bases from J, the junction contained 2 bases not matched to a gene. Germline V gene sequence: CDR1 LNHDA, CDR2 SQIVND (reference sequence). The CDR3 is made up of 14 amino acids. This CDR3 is CASSSGQGNSPLHF. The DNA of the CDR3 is TGTGCCAGTAGTTCGGGACAGGGGAATTCACCCCTCCACTTT.

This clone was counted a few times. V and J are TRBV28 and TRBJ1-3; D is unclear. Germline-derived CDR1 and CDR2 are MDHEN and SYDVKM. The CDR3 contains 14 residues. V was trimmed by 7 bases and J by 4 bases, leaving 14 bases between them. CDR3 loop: CASTDGGYGNTIYF. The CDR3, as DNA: TGTGCCAGCACTGACGGAGGGTACGGAAACACCATATATTTT. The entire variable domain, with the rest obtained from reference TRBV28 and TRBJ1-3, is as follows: DVKVTQSSRYLVKRTGEKVFLECVQDMDHENMFWYRQDPGLGLRLIYFSYDVKMKEKGDIPEGYSVSREKKERFSLILESASTNQTSMYLCASTDGGYGNTIYFGEGSWLTVV.

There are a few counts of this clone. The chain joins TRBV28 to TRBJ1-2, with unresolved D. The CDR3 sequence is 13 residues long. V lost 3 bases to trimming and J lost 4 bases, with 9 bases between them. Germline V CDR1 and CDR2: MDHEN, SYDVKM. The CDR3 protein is CASSFRGLYGYTF. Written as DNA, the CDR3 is TGTGCCAGCAGTTTTAGAGGGCTCTATGGCTACACCTTC.

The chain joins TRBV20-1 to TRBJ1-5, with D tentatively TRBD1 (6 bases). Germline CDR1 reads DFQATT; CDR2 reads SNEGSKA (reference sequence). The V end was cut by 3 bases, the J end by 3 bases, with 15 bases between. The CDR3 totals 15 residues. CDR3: CSASEQGRTNQPQHF. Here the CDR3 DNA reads TGCAGTGCTAGTGAGCAGGGGCGGACCAATCAGCCCCAGCATTTT.

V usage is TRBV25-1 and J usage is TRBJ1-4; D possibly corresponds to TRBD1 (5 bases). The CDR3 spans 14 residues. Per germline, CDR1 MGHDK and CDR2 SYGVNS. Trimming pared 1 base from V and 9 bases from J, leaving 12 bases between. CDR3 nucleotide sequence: TGTGCCAGCAGTGAATCGGGGGAAAGGCAAAAACTGTTTTTT. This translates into CASSESGERQKLFF.